This T cell receptor (beta chain) comes out of a study of blood T cells in healthy people across ages. Study-wide results and limits: Estimated diversity that came from one million T cells was considered an underestimate.

As concerns this clonotype: Its target is unknown.

V was clipped by 8 bases and J by 8 bases, with 19 bases between them. Per the germline V gene, CDR1 is DFQATT and CDR2 is SNEGSKA (reference sequence). This CDR3 is built from 13 residues. A J-beta primer mix and a sample-barcoded 5' primer were used in a second PCR of about 7 to 12 cycles. A single record per CDR3 protein comes from TCRdb applying MiXCR to the 5' RACE reads. The sample lists hundreds of thousands of distinct CDR3 sequences; roughly 24% were seen once. The same sample was also used in a study of T cells of mothers and their children.

The specimen sequenced was blood. The origin of this receptor is a boy aged 5-17 years in good health. This chain joins TRBV20-1 and TRBJ2-1; D may match TRBD1 or TRBD2 (5 bases each). This CDR3 is CSSRGRVGDEQFF. CDR3 coding DNA: TGCAGTTCCCGGGGCAGGGTGGGCGATGAGCAGTTCTTC.